This T cell receptor beta chain came from a study of blood T cell repertoires in COVID-19. Overall study context: Before being deemed recovered, Cohort 3 donors had two negative PCRs, clearance, or symptom resolution. Both acute and convalescent COVID-19 samples were obtained from the United States, Italy and Spain. PBMCs, B-cell-depleted T cells, or T cells were the source of the cDNA or gDNA that made up the material.

J was trimmed by 5 bases and V by 5 bases; bases with no gene match: 7. This CDR3 comprises 14 residues. From germline, CDR1 is KGHSH and CDR2 LQKENI. Clinical history reported by participants formed the basis on which cohorts were assigned. The repertoire was sequenced with immunoSEQ multiplex PCR; TCRdb's copy has only in-frame clones and lacks some. The sample contains 250,000 to 350,000 clones, 85% to 90% of which appear only once. This sequence originates from a woman aged 55-70 years in a cohort exposed to, infected with or recovered from COVID-19 (not recorded which). This chain uses TRBV18 with TRBJ2-5, with 8 positions matching TRBD1. The sequenced sample consisted of PBMCs or T cells enriched from blood (not recorded which). The CDR3 DNA reads as TGTGCCAGCTCATCTCGACAGGGGATGGAGACCCAGTACTTC. Translated, it gives CASSSRQGMETQYF.